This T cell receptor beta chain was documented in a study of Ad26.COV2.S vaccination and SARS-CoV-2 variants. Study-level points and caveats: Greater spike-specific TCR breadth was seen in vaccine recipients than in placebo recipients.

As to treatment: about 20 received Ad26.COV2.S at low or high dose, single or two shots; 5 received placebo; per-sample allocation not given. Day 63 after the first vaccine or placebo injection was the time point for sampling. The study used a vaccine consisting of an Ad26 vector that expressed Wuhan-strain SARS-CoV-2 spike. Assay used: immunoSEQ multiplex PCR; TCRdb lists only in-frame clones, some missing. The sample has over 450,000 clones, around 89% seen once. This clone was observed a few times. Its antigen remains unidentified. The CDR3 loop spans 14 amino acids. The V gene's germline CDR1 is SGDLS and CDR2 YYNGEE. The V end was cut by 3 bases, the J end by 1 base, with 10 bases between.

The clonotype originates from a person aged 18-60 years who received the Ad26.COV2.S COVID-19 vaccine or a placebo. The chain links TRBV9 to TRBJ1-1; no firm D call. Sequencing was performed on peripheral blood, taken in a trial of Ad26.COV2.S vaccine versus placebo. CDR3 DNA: TGTGCCAGCAGCGCTGGCGCGGGGAACACTGAAGCTTTCTTT. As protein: CASSAGAGNTEAFF.